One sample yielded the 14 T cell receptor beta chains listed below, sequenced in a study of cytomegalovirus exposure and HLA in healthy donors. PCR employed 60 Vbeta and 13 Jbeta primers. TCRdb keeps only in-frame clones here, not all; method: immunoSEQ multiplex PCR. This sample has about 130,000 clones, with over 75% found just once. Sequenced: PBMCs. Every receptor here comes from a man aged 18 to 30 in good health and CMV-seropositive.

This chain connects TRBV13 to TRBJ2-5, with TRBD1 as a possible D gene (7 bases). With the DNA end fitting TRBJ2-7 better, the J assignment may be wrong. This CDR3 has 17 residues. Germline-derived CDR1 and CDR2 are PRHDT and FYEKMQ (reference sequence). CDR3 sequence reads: CASSSRSGDRPSYEQYF. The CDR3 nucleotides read TGTGCCAGCAGCTCCCGATCGGGGGACAGACCATCCTACGAGCAGTACTTC.

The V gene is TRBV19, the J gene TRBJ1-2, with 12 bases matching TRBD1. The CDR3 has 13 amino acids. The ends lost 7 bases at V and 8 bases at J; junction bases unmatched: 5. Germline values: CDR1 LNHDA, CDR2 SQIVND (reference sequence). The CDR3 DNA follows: TGTGCCAGTACGGGACAGGGGGCACGAGGCTACACCTTC. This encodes CASTGQGARGYTF.

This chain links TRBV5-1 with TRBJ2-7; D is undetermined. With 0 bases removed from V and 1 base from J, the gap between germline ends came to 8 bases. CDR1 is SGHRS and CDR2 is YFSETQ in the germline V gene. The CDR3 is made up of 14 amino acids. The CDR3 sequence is CASSLVGGSYEQYF. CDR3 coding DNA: TGCGCCAGCAGCTTGGTCGGCGGATCCTACGAGCAGTACTTC. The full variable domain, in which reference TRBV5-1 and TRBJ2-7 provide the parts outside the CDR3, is KAGVTQTPRYLIKTRGQQVTLSCSPISGHRSVSWYQQTPGQGLQFLFEYFSETQRNKGNFPGRFSGRQFSNSRSEMNVSTLELGDSALYLCASSLVGGSYEQYFGPGTRLTVT.

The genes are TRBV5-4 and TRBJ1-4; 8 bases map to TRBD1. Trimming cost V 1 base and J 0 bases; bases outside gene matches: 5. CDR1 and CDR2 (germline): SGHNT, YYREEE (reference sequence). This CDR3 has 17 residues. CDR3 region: CASSLSSGGSTNEKLFF. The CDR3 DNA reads TGTGCCAGCAGCTTGTCATCAGGGGGCTCAACTAATGAAAAACTGTTTTTT.

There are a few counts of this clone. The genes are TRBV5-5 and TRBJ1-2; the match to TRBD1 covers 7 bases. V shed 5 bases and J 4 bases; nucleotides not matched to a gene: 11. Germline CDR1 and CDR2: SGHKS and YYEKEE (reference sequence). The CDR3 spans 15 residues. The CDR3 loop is CASRPQGSTLYGYTF. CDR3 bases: TGTGCCAGCAGACCACAGGGGTCGACCCTCTATGGCTACACCTTC. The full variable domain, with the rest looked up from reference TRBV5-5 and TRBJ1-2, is DAGVTQSPTHLIKTRGQQVTLRCSPISGHKSVSWYQQVLGQGPQFIFQYYEKEERGRGNFPDRFSARQFPNYSSELNVNALLLGDSALYLCASRPQGSTLYGYTFGSGTRLTVV.

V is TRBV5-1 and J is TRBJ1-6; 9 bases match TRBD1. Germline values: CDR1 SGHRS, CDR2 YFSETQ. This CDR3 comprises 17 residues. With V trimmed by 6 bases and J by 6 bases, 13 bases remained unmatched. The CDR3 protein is CASTDRTGVGGNSPLHF. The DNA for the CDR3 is TGCGCCAGCACCGATAGGACAGGGGTTGGGGGTAATTCACCCCTCCACTTT.

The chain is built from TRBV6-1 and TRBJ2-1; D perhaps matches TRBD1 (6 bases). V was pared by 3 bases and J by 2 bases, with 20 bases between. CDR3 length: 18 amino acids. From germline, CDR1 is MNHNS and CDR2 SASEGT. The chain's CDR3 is CASSEKPGLGAPYNEQFF. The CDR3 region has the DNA TGTGCCAGCAGTGAGAAGCCTGGGTTGGGGGCGCCCTACAATGAGCAGTTCTTC.

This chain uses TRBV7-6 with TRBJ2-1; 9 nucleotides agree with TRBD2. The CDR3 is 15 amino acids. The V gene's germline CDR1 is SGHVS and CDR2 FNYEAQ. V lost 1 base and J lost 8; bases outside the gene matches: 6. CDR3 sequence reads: CASSLGAGGVYEQFF. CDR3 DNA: TGTGCCAGCAGCTTAGGTGCGGGAGGGGTGTATGAGCAGTTCTTC.

Here the CDR3 reads CASRRQGRDVIHF. CDR3 sequence (DNA): TGTGCCAGCAGGCGGCAGGGCCGAGATGTAATCCACTTT. The genes are TRBV2 and TRBJ1-6; tentatively, D is TRBD1 (5 bases). The CDR3 spans 13 residues. Trimming pared 6 bases from V and 17 bases from J, leaving 20 bases between. The germline V gene has CDR1 SNHLY and CDR2 FYNNEI.

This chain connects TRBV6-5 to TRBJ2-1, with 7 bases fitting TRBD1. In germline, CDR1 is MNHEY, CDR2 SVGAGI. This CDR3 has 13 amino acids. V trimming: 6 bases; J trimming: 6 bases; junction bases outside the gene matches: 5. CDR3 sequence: CASRTTGFNEQFF. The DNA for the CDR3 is TGTGCCAGCAGAACGACAGGGTTCAATGAGCAGTTCTTC.

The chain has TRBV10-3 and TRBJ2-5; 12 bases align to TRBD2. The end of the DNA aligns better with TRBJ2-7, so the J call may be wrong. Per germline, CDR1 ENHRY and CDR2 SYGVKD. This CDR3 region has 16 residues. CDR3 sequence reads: CAISEDTSGRLGEQYF. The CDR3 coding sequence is TGTGCCATCAGTGAGGACACTAGCGGGAGGCTTGGCGAGCAGTACTTC.

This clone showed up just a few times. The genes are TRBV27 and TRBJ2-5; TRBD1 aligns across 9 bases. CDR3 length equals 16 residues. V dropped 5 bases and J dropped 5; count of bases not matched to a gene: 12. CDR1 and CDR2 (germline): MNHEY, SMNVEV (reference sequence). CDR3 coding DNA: TGTGCCAGCAGTCGAAGGACAGGGGATGGGGGGGAGACCCAGTACTTC. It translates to CASSRRTGDGGETQYF.

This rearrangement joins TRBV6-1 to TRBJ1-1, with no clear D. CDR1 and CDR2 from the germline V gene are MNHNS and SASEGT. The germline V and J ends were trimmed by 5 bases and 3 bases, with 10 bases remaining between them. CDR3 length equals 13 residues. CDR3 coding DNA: TGTGCCAGCAGTATCCAACAGCACACTGAAGCTTTCTTT. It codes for CASSIQQHTEAFF.

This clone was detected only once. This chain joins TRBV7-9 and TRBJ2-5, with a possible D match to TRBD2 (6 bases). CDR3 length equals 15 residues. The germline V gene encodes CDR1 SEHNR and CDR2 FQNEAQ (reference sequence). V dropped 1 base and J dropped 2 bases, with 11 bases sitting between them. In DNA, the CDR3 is TGTGCCAGCAGCTTAGGATTCCGGGGGCAAGAGACCCAGTACTTC. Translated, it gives CASSLGFRGQETQYF.